This T cell receptor (beta chain) was documented in a study of blood T cell repertoires in COVID-19. Study-level background: The United States, Italy and Spain provided the acute and convalescent COVID-19 samples. PBMCs, B-cell-depleted T cells, or T cells were the source of the cDNA or gDNA that made up the material.

The CDR3 contains 14 residues. CDR1 and CDR2 from the germline V gene are SGDLS and YYNGEE. Trimming left V 5 bases short and J 1 base short, with 11 bases between. In the study's own analysis: Reference gene primer amplification yielded estimated nucleated cell counts. Profiled with immunoSEQ multiplex PCR; TCRdb holds only in-frame clones, not every one. V, J and clone size were drawn from that table, and D and trimming were deduced from the DNA. The sample lists hundreds of thousands of clones; roughly 90% were seen once. This clone was detected only a few times. The receptor was derived from a man between 18 and 35 years old with active or convalescent COVID-19. The chain recombines TRBV9 with TRBJ2-3; maybe TRBD2 (5 bases). Sequencing input: peripheral blood. The CDR3 region is CASREGPGTDTQYF. DNA of the CDR3: TGTGCCAGCAGAGAGGGCCCCGGCACAGATACGCAGTATTTT.